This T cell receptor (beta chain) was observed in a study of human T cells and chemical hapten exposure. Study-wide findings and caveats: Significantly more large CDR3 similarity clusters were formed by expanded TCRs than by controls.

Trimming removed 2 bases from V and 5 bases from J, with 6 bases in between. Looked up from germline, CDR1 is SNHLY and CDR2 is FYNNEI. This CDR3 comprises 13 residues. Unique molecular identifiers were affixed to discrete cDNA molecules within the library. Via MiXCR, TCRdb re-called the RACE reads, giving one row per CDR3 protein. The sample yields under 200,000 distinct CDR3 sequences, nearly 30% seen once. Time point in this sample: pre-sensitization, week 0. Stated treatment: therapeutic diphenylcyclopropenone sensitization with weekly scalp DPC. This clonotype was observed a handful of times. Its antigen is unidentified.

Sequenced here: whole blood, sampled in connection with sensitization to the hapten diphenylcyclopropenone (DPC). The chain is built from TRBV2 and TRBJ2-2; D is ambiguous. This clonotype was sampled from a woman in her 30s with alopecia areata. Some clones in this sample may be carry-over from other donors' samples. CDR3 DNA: TGTGCCAGCAGTGAAAGGCCTACCGGGGAGCTGTTTTTT. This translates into CASSERPTGELFF. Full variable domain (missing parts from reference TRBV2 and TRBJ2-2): EPEVTQTPSHQVTQMGQEVILRCVPISNHLYFYWYRQILGQKVEFLVSFYNNEISEKSEIFDDQFSVERPDGSNFTLKIRSTKLEDSAMYFCASSERPTGELFFGEGSRLTVL.